The 2 T cell receptor beta chains reported below all come from one sample, sequenced in a study of cytotoxic CD8 clonotypes in ibrutinib-treated CLL. Clones were read by immunoSEQ multiplex PCR, and TCRdb kept only the in-frame ones, dropping some. The table has 250,000 or so clones, roughly 70% seen once. The material sequenced was PBMCs, taken after 24 months of ibrutinib treatment. The receptors derive from a human donor with chronic lymphocytic leukemia.

A few counts support this clone. The chain has TRBV28 and TRBJ1-3; D may be TRBD1 (6 bases). The CDR3 is 12 amino acids. Trimming took 6 bases from V and 5 from J, leaving 8 bases between them. Per the germline V gene, CDR1 is MDHEN and CDR2 is SYDVKM. The CDR3 spells CASSTGRNTIYF. In DNA form, the CDR3 reads TGTGCCAGCAGCACAGGGAGAAACACCATATATTTT.

This clone was seen only once. This rearrangement joins TRBV9 to TRBJ1-2; D ambiguous. Trimming stripped 7 bases from V and 3 bases from J, with 16 bases between. The CDR3 totals 14 residues. CDR1 SGDLS and CDR2 YYNGEE come from the germline V gene. The DNA of the CDR3 is TGTGCCAGCCCAATGGAGGAACTTGACTATGGCTACACCTTC. This gives the protein CASPMEELDYGYTF.